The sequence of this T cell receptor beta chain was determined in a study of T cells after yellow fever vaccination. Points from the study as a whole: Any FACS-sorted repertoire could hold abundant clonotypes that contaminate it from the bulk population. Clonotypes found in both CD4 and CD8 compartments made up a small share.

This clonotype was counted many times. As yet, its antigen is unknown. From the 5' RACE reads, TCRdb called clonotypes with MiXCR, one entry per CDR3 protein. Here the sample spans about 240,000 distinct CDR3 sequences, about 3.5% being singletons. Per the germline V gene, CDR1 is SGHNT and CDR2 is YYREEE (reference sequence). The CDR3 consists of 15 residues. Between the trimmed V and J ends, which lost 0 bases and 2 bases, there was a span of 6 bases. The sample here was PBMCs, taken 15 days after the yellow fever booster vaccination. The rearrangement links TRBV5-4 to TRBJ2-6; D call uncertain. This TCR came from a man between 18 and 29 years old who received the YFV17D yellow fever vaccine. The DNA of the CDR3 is TGTGCCAGCAGCTTGGGGCAGACTGGGGCCAACGTCCTGACTTTC. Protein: CASSLGQTGANVLTF. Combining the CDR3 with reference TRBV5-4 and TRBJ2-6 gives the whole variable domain ETGVTQSPTHLIKTRGQQVTLRCSSQSGHNTVSWYQQALGQGPQFIFQYYREEENGRGNFPPRFSGLQFPNYSSELNVNALELDDSALYLCASSLGQTGANVLTFGAGSRLTVL.